These 5 T cell receptor beta chains originate from one sample sequenced in a study of PD-1 blockade in classical Hodgkin lymphoma. Clones were read by immunoSEQ multiplex PCR, and TCRdb kept only the in-frame ones, dropping some. This sample yields about 100,000 clones, of which roughly 87% are seen a single time; 20% belongs to the top ten. The patients all showed relapse after autologous stem cell transplantation, while their brentuximab vedotin exposure varied. The sequences come from peripheral blood mononuclear cells (PBMCs), collected before the second cycle of nivolumab. These receptors all stem from a human donor with classical Hodgkin lymphoma.

This clone occurred once. The chain links TRBV4-2 to TRBJ1-2; D call uncertain. The V gene's germline CDR1 is LGHNA and CDR2 YNFKEQ. Deletions cut 4 bases from V and 1 base from J, with 13 bases between. The CDR3 is made up of 15 amino acids. The CDR3 DNA sequence: TGTGCCAGCAGCCTACCACCGATCAATAACTATGGCTACACCTTC. Protein product: CASSLPPINNYGYTF.

The chain employs TRBV7-2 and TRBJ2-3, with TRBD2 matching 13 bases. V shed 8 bases, J shed 8 bases, and the junction held 13 bases outside the gene matches. Germline CDR1 and CDR2: SGHTA and FQGNSA. The CDR3 is 16 amino acids. CDR3 in amino acids: CASRGTSGVVWGTQYF. The CDR3 DNA is TGTGCCAGCCGGGGGACTAGCGGGGTGGTGTGGGGTACGCAGTATTTT.

The genes are TRBV7-9 and TRBJ1-3; 7 bases align to TRBD1. Trimming removed 5 bases from V and 8 bases from J; junction bases left unmatched: 12. This CDR3 contains 15 residues. The germline V gene encodes CDR1 SEHNR and CDR2 FQNEAQ (reference sequence). This chain's CDR3 is CASSPGWTGRDTIYF. CDR3 DNA: TGTGCCAGCAGCCCGGGGTGGACAGGTCGAGACACCATATATTTT.

The chain recombines TRBV27 with TRBJ2-1, with D hard to call. Germline CDR1 is MNHEY and CDR2 is SMNVEV (reference sequence). Trimming took off 4 bases at V and 0 bases at J, with 10 bases between the two ends. CDR3 size: 15 residues. The CDR3 region is CASSSRFSSYNEQFF. Here the CDR3 DNA reads TGTGCCAGCAGTTCTAGATTCAGCTCCTACAATGAGCAGTTCTTC.

The chain couples TRBV6-5 to TRBJ1-1; 7 bases are shared with TRBD1. The CDR3 covers 12 residues. J gave up 7 bases and V 6 bases, and 5 bases lay outside the gene matches. Germline CDR1 is MNHEY and CDR2 is SVGAGI. CDR3 residues: CASSRRDSEAFF. The CDR3 coding sequence is TGTGCCAGCAGCCGCCGGGACAGTGAAGCTTTCTTT.